This T cell receptor (beta chain) appears in the sequencing data of a study of cytomegalovirus exposure and HLA in healthy donors. Per germline, CDR1 SGHTA and CDR2 FQGNSA. V was clipped by 0 bases and J by 7 bases, with 18 bases between them. The CDR3 is 16 residues long. PCR primers comprised 60 Vbeta and 13 Jbeta primers. TCRdb's table, derived via immunoSEQ multiplex PCR, lists solely in-frame clones and lacks some. The sample records roughly 120,000 clones, about 86% being singletons. In its sample, this clone was seen once. What was sequenced was PBMCs. The sequence came from a woman in her twenties or thirties in good health and CMV-seronegative. The V and J genes are TRBV7-2 and TRBJ1-2, with D tentatively TRBD1 (6 bases). The CDR3 loop is CASSLAMGAALGGYTF. CDR3 DNA: TGTGCCAGCAGCTTAGCGATGGGGGCCGCTCTGGGTGGCTACACCTTC.